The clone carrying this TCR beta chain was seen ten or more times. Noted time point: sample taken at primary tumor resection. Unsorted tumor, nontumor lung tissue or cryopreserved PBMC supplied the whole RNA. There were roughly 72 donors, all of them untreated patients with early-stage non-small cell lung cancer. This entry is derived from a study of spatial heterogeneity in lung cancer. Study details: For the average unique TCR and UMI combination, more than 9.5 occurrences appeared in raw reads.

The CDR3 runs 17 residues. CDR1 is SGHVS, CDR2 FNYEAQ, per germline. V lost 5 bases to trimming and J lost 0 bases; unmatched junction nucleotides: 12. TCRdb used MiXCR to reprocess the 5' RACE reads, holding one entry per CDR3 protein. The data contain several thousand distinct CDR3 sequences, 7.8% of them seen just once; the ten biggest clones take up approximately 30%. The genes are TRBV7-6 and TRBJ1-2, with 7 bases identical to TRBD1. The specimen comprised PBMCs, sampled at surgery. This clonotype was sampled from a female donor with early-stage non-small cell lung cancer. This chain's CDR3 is CASSPRQGLDPNYGYTF. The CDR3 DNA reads TGTGCCAGCAGCCCTCGACAGGGTCTGGACCCTAACTATGGCTACACCTTC.